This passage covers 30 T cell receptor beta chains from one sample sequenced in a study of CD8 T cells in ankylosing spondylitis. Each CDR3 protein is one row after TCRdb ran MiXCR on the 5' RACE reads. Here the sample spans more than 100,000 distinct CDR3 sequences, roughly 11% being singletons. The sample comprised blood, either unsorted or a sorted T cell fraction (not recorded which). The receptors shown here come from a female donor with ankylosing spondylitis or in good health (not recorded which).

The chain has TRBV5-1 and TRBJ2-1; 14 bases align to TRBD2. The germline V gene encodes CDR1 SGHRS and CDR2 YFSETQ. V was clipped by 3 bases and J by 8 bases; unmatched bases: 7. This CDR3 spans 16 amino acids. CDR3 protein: CASSSTSGGVGDEQFF. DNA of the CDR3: TGCGCCAGCAGCTCGACTAGCGGGGGGGTGGGAGATGAGCAGTTCTTC.

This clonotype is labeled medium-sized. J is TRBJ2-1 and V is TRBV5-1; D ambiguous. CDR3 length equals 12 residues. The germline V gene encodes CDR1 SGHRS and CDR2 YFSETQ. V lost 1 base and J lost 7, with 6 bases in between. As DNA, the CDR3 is TGCGCCAGCAGCTTGAGTGGAAATGAGCAGTTCTTC. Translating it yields CASSLSGNEQFF.

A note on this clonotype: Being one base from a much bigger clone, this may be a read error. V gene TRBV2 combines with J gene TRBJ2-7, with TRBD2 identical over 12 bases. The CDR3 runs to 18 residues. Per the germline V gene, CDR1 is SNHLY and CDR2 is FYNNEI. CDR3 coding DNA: TGTACCAGCAGTTTAGGGGCTAGCGGGAGGGCCTTATCCTACGAGCAGTACTTC. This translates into CTSSLGASGRALSYEQYF.

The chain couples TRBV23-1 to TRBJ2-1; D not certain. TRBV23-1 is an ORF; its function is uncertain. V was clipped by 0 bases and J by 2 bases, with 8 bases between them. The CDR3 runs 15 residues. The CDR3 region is CASSQSCLPYNEQFF. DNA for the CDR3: TGCGCCAGCAGTCAATCGTGTCTCCCCTACAATGAGCAGTTCTTC.

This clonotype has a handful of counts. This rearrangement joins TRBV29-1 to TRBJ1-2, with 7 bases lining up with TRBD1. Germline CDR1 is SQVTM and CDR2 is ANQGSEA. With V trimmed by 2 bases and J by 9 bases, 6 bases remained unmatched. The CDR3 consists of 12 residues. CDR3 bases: TGCAGCGTTGAAAGGGACAGCGAACGCTACACCTTC. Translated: CSVERDSERYTF.

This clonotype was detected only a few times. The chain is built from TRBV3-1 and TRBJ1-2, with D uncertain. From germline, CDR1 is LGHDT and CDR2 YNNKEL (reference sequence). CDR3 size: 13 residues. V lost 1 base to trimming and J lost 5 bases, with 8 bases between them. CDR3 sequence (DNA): TGTGCCAGCAGCCAAGGACGGATTTATGGCTACACCTTC. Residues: CASSQGRIYGYTF. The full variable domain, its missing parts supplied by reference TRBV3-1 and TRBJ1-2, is DTAVSQTPKYLVTQMGNDKSIKCEQNLGHDTMYWYKQDSKKFLKIMFSYNNKELIINETVPNRFSPKSPDKAHLNLHINSLELGDSAVYFCASSQGRIYGYTFGSGTRLTVV.

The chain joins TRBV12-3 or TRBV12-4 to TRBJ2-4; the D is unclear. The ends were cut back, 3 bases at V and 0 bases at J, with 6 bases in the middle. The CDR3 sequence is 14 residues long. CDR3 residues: CASSFWLAKNIQYF. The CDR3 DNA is TGTGCCAGCAGTTTTTGGCTAGCCAAAAACATTCAGTACTTC.

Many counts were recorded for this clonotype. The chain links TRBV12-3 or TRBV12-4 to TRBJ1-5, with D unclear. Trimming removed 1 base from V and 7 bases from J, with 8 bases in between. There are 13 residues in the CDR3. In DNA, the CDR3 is TGTGCCAGCAGTTTAGGGGCGGTCCAGCCCCAGCATTTT. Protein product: CASSLGAVQPQHF.

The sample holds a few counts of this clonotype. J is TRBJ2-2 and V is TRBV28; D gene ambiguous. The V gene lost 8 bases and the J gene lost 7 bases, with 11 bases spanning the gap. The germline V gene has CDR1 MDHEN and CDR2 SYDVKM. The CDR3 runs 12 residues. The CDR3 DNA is TGTGCCAGCGCCGGGCTTAGCGGGGAGCTGTTTTTT. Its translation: CASAGLSGELFF.

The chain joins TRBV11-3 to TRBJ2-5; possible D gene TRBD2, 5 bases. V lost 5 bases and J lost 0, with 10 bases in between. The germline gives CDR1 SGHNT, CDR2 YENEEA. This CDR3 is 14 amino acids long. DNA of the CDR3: TGTGCCAGCAGCGACGGGGAGTACCAAGAGACCCAGTACTTC. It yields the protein CASSDGEYQETQYF.

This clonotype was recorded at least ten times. Here the CDR3 reads CASSLGQVGELFF. DNA of the CDR3: TGTGCCAGCAGCTTAGGACAGGTTGGGGAGCTGTTTTTT. V usage is TRBV11-2 and J usage is TRBJ2-2; a weak D match, TRBD1 (6 bases). Germline CDR1 reads SGHAT; CDR2 reads FQNNGV. The CDR3 has 13 residues. The ends were cut back, 1 base at V and 8 bases at J, with 8 bases in the middle. The whole variable domain, remainder taken from reference TRBV11-2 and TRBJ2-2, is EAGVAQSPRYKIIEKRQSVAFWCNPISGHATLYWYQQILGQGPKLLIQFQNNGVVDDSQLPKDRFSAERLKGVDSTLKIQPAKLEDSAVYLCASSLGQVGELFFGEGSRLTVL.

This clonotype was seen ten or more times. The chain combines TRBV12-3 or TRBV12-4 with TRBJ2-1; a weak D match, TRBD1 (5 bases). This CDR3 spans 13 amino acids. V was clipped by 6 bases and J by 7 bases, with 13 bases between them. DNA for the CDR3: TGTGCCAGCAGGGAAGGGGCCAAAAATGAGCAGTTCTTC. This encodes CASREGAKNEQFF.

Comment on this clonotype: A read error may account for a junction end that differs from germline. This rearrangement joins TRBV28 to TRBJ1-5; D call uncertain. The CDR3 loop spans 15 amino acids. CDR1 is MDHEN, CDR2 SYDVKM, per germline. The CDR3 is CAGRPDTSNNQPQHF. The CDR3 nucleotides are TGTGCCGGCAGACCCGATACCTCGAACAATCAGCCCCAGCATTTT.

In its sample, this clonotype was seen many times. CDR3 bases: TGCAGTGGGGCCGGAGACAGGAGTGCCTACGAGCAGTACTTC. As protein: CSGAGDRSAYEQYF. The chain couples TRBV20-1 to TRBJ2-7; TRBD1 is a possible D gene (6 bases). Per germline, CDR1 DFQATT and CDR2 SNEGSKA (reference sequence). Trimming cost V 7 bases and J 2 bases, with 18 bases left between them. The CDR3 has 14 amino acids.

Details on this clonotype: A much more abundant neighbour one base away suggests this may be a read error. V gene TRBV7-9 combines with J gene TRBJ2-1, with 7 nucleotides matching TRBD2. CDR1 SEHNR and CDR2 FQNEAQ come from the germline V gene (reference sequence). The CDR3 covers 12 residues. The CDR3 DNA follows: TGTGCCCTCGGACTAGGCAACAATGTGCAGTTCTTC. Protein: CALGLGNNVQFF.

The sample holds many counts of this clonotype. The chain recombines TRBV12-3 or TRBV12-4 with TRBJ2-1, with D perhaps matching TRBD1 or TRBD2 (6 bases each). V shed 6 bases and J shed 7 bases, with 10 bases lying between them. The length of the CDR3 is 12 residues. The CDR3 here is CASRGGSNEQFF. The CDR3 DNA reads TGTGCCAGCAGAGGGGGGTCTAATGAGCAGTTCTTC.

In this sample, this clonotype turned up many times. The CDR3 here is CASTPNGGRRGYTF. CDR3 nucleotide sequence: TGTGCCAGCACCCCCAACGGGGGGCGCAGGGGCTACACCTTC. The chain joins TRBV12-3 or TRBV12-4 to TRBJ1-2; D possibly corresponds to TRBD1 (6 bases). The V end lost 7 bases, the J end lost 8 bases, and 20 bases lay between the germline ends. This CDR3 contains 14 residues.

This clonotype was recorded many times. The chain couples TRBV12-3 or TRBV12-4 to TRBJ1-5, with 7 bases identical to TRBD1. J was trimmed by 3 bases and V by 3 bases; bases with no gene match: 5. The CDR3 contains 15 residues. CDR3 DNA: TGTGCCAGCAGTTTCCCTGGGACAGTCAATCAGCCCCAGCATTTT. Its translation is CASSFPGTVNQPQHF.

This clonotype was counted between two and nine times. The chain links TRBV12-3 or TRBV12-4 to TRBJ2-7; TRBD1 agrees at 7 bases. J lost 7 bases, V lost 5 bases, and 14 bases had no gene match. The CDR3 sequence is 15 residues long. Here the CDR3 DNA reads TGTGCCAGCAGTCAGCAGACAGGGACCTTGGGGGAGCAGTACTTC. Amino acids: CASSQQTGTLGEQYF.

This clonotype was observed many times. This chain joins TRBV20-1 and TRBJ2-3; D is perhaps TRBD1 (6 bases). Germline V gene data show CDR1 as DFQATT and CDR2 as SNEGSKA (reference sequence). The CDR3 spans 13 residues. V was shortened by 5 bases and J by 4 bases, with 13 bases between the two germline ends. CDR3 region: CSAPLEGADTQYF. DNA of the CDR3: TGCAGTGCTCCGCTAGAGGGGGCAGATACGCAGTATTTT.

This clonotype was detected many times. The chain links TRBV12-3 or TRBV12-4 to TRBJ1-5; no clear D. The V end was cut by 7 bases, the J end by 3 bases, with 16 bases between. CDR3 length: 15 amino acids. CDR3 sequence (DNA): TGTGCCAGCACACTAAGTACCGGGTTCAATCAGCCCCAGCATTTT. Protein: CASTLSTGFNQPQHF.

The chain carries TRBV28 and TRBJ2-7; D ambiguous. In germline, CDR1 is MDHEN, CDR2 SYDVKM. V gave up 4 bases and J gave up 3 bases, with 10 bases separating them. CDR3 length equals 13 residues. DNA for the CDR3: TGTGCCAGCAGTTCCGGCCAGGACTACGAGCAGTACTTC. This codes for CASSSGQDYEQYF.

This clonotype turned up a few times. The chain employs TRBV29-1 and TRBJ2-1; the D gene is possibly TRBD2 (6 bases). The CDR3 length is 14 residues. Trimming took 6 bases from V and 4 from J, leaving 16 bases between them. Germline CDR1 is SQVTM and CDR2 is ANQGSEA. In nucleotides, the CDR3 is TGCAGCGTGGCGGGACCATCACTTTACAATGAGCAGTTCTTC. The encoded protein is CSVAGPSLYNEQFF.

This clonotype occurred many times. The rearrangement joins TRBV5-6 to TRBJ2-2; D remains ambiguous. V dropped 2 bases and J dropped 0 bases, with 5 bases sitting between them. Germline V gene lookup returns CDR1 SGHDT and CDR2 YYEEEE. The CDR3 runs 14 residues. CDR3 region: CASSFDTNTGELFF. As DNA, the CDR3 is TGTGCCAGCAGCTTTGATACGAACACCGGGGAGCTGTTTTTT.

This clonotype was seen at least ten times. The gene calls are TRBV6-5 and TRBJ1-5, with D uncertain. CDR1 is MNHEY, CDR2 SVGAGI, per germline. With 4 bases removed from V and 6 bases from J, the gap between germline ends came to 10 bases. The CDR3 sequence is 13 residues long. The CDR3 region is CASSLRVAQPQHF. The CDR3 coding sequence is TGTGCCAGCAGTTTAAGGGTTGCTCAGCCCCAGCATTTT.

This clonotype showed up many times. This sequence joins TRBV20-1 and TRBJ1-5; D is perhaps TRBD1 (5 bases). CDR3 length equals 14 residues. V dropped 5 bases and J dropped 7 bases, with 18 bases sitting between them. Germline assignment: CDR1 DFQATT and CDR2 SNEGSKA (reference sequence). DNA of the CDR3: TGCAGTGCTGCCGGGACCTCTGGGAGGCAGCCCCAGCATTTT. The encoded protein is CSAAGTSGRQPQHF.

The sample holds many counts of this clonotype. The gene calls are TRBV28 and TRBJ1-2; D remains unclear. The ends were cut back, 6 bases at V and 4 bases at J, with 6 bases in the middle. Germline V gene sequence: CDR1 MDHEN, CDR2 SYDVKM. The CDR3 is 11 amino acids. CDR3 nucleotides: TGTGCCAGCAGCCCTAGCTATGGCTACACCTTC. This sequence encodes CASSPSYGYTF.

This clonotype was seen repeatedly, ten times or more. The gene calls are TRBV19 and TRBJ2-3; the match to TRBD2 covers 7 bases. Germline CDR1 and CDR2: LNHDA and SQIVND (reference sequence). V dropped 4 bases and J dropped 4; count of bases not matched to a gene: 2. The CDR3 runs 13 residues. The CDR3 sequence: CASSSGRADTQYF. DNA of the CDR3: TGTGCCAGTAGTAGCGGGAGAGCAGATACGCAGTATTTT. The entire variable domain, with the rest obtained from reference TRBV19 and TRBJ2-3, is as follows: DGGITQSPKYLFRKEGQNVTLSCEQNLNHDAMYWYRQDPGQGLRLIYYSQIVNDFQKGDIAEGYSVSREKKESFPLTVTSAQKNPTAFYLCASSSGRADTQYFGPGTRLTVL.

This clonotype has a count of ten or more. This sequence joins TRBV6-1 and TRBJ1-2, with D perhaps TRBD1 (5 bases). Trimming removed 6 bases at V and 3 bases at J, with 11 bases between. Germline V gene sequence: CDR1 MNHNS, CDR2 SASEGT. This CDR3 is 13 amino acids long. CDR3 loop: CASRLGVDYGYTF. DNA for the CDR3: TGTGCCAGCAGGCTAGGGGTGGACTATGGCTACACCTTC.

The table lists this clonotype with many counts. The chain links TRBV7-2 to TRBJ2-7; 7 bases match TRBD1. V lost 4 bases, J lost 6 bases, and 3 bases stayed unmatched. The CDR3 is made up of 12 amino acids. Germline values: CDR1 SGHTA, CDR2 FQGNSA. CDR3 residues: CASSWDSREQYF. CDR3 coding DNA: TGTGCCAGCAGCTGGGACAGTCGCGAGCAGTACTTC.